A selection of T cell receptor beta chains follows, all from one sample in a study of OX40 agonist ivuxolimab in advanced cancers. Measured with immunoSEQ multiplex PCR; TCRdb has only the in-frame clones, and not every one. The repertoire consists of over 25,000 clones, with about 85% occurring once and the leading ten covering roughly 50%. The source material was CD4+ or CD8+ T cells sorted from blood, sampled in a trial of the OX40 agonist ivuxolimab. The receptors originated from an adult with an advanced solid tumor such as melanoma, head and neck, liver or kidney cancer. Both conserved end residues are part of each CDR3. D genes are given only for firm matches. Rows give clone size only sometimes, using once, few, many, or a class for an expanded clone.

CDR3 DNA: TGTGCCAGCAGTTTGACCAGGGGGCGGGGGCAAGCTTTCTTT
CDR3 protein: CASSLTRGRGQAFF
clone size: .
V gene: TRBV27
J gene: TRBJ1-1
D gene: TRBD1

CDR3 DNA: TGTGCCAGCAGCGCCCCGACCACGAACACCGGGGAGCTGTTTTTT
CDR3 protein: CASSAPTTNTGELFF
clone size: .
V gene: TRBV7-9
J gene: TRBJ2-2
D gene: .

CDR3 DNA: TGTGCCAGCAGATTTACACAGGGAACTAGCACAGATACGCAGTATTTT
CDR3 protein: CASRFTQGTSTDTQYF
clone size: .
V gene: TRBV28
J gene: TRBJ2-3
D gene: .

CDR3 DNA: TGTGCCAGCAGTTTTGGGACAGGAGGGTACGAGCAGTACTTC
CDR3 protein: CASSFGTGGYEQYF
clone size: .
V gene: TRBV28
J gene: TRBJ2-7
D gene: TRBD1

CDR3 DNA: TGTGCCAGCAGCGCCTCCAGGGGTTACGAGCAGTACTTC
CDR3 protein: CASSASRGYEQYF
clone size: .
V gene: TRBV14
J gene: TRBJ2-7
D gene: .

CDR3 DNA: TGTGCCAGCAGTGCGGGACAGGGGATCTATGGCTACACCTTC
CDR3 protein: CASSAGQGIYGYTF
clone size: .
V gene: TRBV9
J gene: TRBJ1-2
D gene: TRBD1

CDR3 DNA: TGTGCCAGTAGTATAGGGGTGTTAGGCAATCAGCCCCAGCATTTT
CDR3 protein: CASSIGVLGNQPQHF
clone size: .
V gene: TRBV19
J gene: TRBJ1-5
D gene: .

CDR3 DNA: TGCGCCAGCAGCCTACTAGCGGGGGGGCCCAATGAGCAGTTCTTC
CDR3 protein: CASSLLAGGPNEQFF
clone size: once
V gene: TRBV4-3
J gene: TRBJ2-1
D gene: TRBD2

CDR3 DNA: TGTGCCAGCAGCTTATTGGGGGGAACAGATACGCAGTATTTT
CDR3 protein: CASSLLGGTDTQYF
clone size: .
V gene: TRBV7-2
J gene: TRBJ2-3
D gene: .

CDR3 DNA: TGTGCCTGGAGTGTACTCGGGACTCCTCAAGACGAGCAGTACTTC
CDR3 protein: CAWSVLGTPQDEQYF
clone size: .
V gene: TRBV30
J gene: TRBJ2-7
D gene: .

CDR3 DNA: TGCGCCAGCAGCACCCGACAGGATTATGAAAAACTGTTTTTT
CDR3 protein: CASSTRQDYEKLFF
clone size: .
V gene: TRBV4-1
J gene: TRBJ1-4
D gene: .

CDR3 DNA: TGTGCCAGCAGCGTAGAAGGCTTTAGCACAGATACGCAGTATTTT
CDR3 protein: CASSVEGFSTDTQYF
clone size: few
V gene: TRBV9
J gene: TRBJ2-3
D gene: .

CDR3 DNA: TGCAGCGCCCATCGGGGGGGATCTACTGAAGCTTTCTTT
CDR3 protein: CSAHRGGSTEAFF
clone size: .
V gene: TRBV29-1
J gene: TRBJ1-1
D gene: .

CDR3 DNA: TGTGCCAGCAGCCGAACCGGGGCGAACTACGAGCAGTACTTC
CDR3 protein: CASSRTGANYEQYF
clone size: .
V gene: TRBV7-9
J gene: TRBJ2-7
D gene: .

CDR3 DNA: TGTGCCAGCAGTAGGCACAGGTCCTACGAGCAGTACTTC
CDR3 protein: CASSRHRSYEQYF
clone size: .
V gene: TRBV28
J gene: TRBJ2-7
D gene: .

CDR3 DNA: TGTGCCAGTAGTTGGGGGACAGGAAATGAAAAACTGTTTTTT
CDR3 protein: CASSWGTGNEKLFF
clone size: .
V gene: TRBV19
J gene: TRBJ1-4
D gene: TRBD1

CDR3 DNA: TGTGCCAGCAGGCCCGAGACAGGGGGTCCTACTGGAAACACCATATATTTT
CDR3 protein: CASRPETGGPTGNTIYF
clone size: .
V gene: TRBV2
J gene: TRBJ1-3
D gene: TRBD1

CDR3 DNA: TGTGCCAGCAGCCCACTTTCAGTAGCGGGGGATGAGCAGTACTTC
CDR3 protein: CASSPLSVAGDEQYF
clone size: .
V gene: TRBV9
J gene: TRBJ2-7
D gene: TRBD2

CDR3 DNA: TGTGCCAGCAGCCAAGGCGGGGGGAAAGATTGGATGACGGCTGAAGCTTTCTTT
CDR3 protein: CASSQGGGKDWMTAEAFF
clone size: .
V gene: TRBV14
J gene: TRBJ1-1
D gene: .

CDR3 DNA: TGTGCCAGCAGTGTCGGGGCAGGGAGGCAAGAGACCCAGTACTTC
CDR3 protein: CASSVGAGRQETQYF
clone size: .
V gene: TRBV6-1
J gene: TRBJ2-5
D gene: .

CDR3 DNA: TGTGCCAGCAGCGCCCGACAGGGGGCGAAGAAAGTTGAAGCTTTCTTT
CDR3 protein: CASSARQGAKKVEAFF
clone size: .
V gene: TRBV7-9
J gene: TRBJ1-1
D gene: TRBD1

CDR3 DNA: TGTGCCAGTAGTGCGACAGGGGCCTCCTACAATGAGCAGTTCTTC
CDR3 protein: CASSATGASYNEQFF
clone size: .
V gene: TRBV19
J gene: TRBJ2-1
D gene: TRBD1

CDR3 DNA: TGCAGTGCTAGATTAGACAATGAGCAGTTCTTC
CDR3 protein: CSARLDNEQFF
clone size: .
V gene: TRBV20-1
J gene: TRBJ2-1
D gene: .

CDR3 DNA: TGTGCCAGCAGCCCGGACAGGGGGCGACTAGCTGAAGCTTTCTTT
CDR3 protein: CASSPDRGRLAEAFF
clone size: .
V gene: TRBV9
J gene: TRBJ1-1
D gene: TRBD1

CDR3 DNA: TGTGCCAGCAGCTTGGCCCAGGAATACAATGAGCAGTTCTTC
CDR3 protein: CASSLAQEYNEQFF
clone size: once
V gene: TRBV5-4
J gene: TRBJ2-1
D gene: .

CDR3 DNA: TGTGCCAGCAGCGTAGTCCCGGGACCGCAAGGTTTGGCAAACATTCAGTACTTC
CDR3 protein: CASSVVPGPQGLANIQYF
clone size: .
V gene: TRBV9
J gene: TRBJ2-4
D gene: .

CDR3 DNA: TGCGCCAGCTCCCCGTGGCAGGGGGCAACAGATACGCAGTATTTT
CDR3 protein: CASSPWQGATDTQYF
clone size: .
V gene: TRBV5-1
J gene: TRBJ2-3
D gene: TRBD1

CDR3 DNA: TGTGCCAGCAAAGGTGGAGTGGGGGGGAATGAGCAGTTCTTC
CDR3 protein: CASKGGVGGNEQFF
clone size: .
V gene: TRBV6-1
J gene: TRBJ2-1
D gene: TRBD2

CDR3 DNA: TGCGCCAGCAGCGCAAGCGGGGACGGTAACACTGAAGCTTTCTTT
CDR3 protein: CASSASGDGNTEAFF
clone size: .
V gene: TRBV7-3
J gene: TRBJ1-1
D gene: .

CDR3 DNA: TGTGCCAGCAGCCCGAATGATCTAGCGGGGGGGATATACAATGAGCAGTTCTTC
CDR3 protein: CASSPNDLAGGIYNEQFF
clone size: .
V gene: TRBV9
J gene: TRBJ2-1
D gene: TRBD2

CDR3 DNA: TGTGCCAGCAGAGACAGTACAAGTAACTATGGCTACACCTTC
CDR3 protein: CASRDSTSNYGYTF
clone size: .
V gene: TRBV9
J gene: TRBJ1-2
D gene: .

CDR3 DNA: TGTGCCAGCAGCGGGGGGGCTTCCAATGAGCAGTTCTTC
CDR3 protein: CASSGGASNEQFF
clone size: .
V gene: TRBV9
J gene: TRBJ2-1
D gene: .

CDR3 DNA: TGTGCCAGCAGCCAAGATCCGGGGTCCGGAAACACCATATATTTT
CDR3 protein: CASSQDPGSGNTIYF
clone size: .
V gene: TRBV4-2
J gene: TRBJ1-3
D gene: .

CDR3 DNA: TGTGCCAGCAGTTTGGCCCCGGGCAGAGAGTACGAGCAGTACTTC
CDR3 protein: CASSLAPGREYEQYF
clone size: .
V gene: TRBV28
J gene: TRBJ2-7
D gene: .

CDR3 DNA: TGCAGCGTTGATTTACCCTACTCCTACGAGCAGTACTTC
CDR3 protein: CSVDLPYSYEQYF
clone size: .
V gene: TRBV29-1
J gene: TRBJ2-7
D gene: .

CDR3 DNA: TGTGCCTGGAGTGTACGGGGGCGCCTGGACGAGCAGTACTTC
CDR3 protein: CAWSVRGRLDEQYF
clone size: .
V gene: TRBV30
J gene: TRBJ2-7
D gene: .

CDR3 DNA: TGTGCCAGCAGCCCGGGGCGGGGTGGGGGCTACGAGCAGTACTTC
CDR3 protein: CASSPGRGGGYEQYF
clone size: .
V gene: TRBV28
J gene: TRBJ2-7
D gene: .

CDR3 DNA: TGTGCCAGCAGTTGGGGGACAACCTTGAGGGATAATTCACCCCTCCACTTT
CDR3 protein: CASSWGTTLRDNSPLHF
clone size: .
V gene: TRBV25-1
J gene: TRBJ1-6
D gene: .

CDR3 DNA: TGTGCCAGTACCCCCACAGGGGGCATCTACGAGCAGTACTTC
CDR3 protein: CASTPTGGIYEQYF
clone size: .
V gene: TRBV19
J gene: TRBJ2-7
D gene: TRBD1

CDR3 DNA: TGTGCCAGCAGCGTAGGCGGGGGGGCCTACAATGAGCAGTTCTTC
CDR3 protein: CASSVGGGAYNEQFF
clone size: .
V gene: TRBV9
J gene: TRBJ2-1
D gene: TRBD2

CDR3 DNA: TGTGCCAGCAGCCCCGGTCCTAATGAAAAACTGTTTTTT
CDR3 protein: CASSPGPNEKLFF
clone size: .
V gene: TRBV11-2
J gene: TRBJ1-4
D gene: .

CDR3 DNA: TGTGCCAGCAGCTCCCGGGACAGGGGGTTGGGGCAGTACTTC
CDR3 protein: CASSSRDRGLGQYF
clone size: .
V gene: TRBV11-1
J gene: TRBJ2-7
D gene: TRBD1

CDR3 DNA: TGTGCCAGCAGTTTGGACCCCCGCCGGGGGTACTCTAGCACAGATACGCAGTATTTT
CDR3 protein: CASSLDPRRGYSSTDTQYF
clone size: .
V gene: TRBV28
J gene: TRBJ2-3
D gene: .

CDR3 DNA: TGTGCCAGCAGCTTCTTAACAGGACTCGGGGAGCTGTTTTTT
CDR3 protein: CASSFLTGLGELFF
clone size: .
V gene: TRBV7-9
J gene: TRBJ2-2
D gene: .

CDR3 DNA: TGTGCCAGCACCCCACCCCCCTCGGCGGGCCAATACAATGAGCAGTTCTTC
CDR3 protein: CASTPPPSAGQYNEQFF
clone size: .
V gene: TRBV2
J gene: TRBJ2-1
D gene: .

CDR3 DNA: TGTGCCATCAGTCCAGCCTACGAGCAGTACTTC
CDR3 protein: CAISPAYEQYF
clone size: .
V gene: TRBV10-3
J gene: TRBJ2-7
D gene: .

CDR3 DNA: TGCAGCGTTCTGACGGGAGGGGAGCAGTACTTC
CDR3 protein: CSVLTGGEQYF
clone size: .
V gene: TRBV29-1
J gene: TRBJ2-7
D gene: TRBD2

CDR3 DNA: TGCGCCAGCAGCCCGACCGGGACAGGCGAATATGGCTACACCTTC
CDR3 protein: CASSPTGTGEYGYTF
clone size: .
V gene: TRBV4-3
J gene: TRBJ1-2
D gene: TRBD1

CDR3 DNA: TGCGCCAGCAGCCAGTACCGACAAGAGACCCAGTACTTC
CDR3 protein: CASSQYRQETQYF
clone size: .
V gene: TRBV4-1
J gene: TRBJ2-5
D gene: .

CDR3 DNA: TGTGCCACCAGCAGAGTTGCCCGGGGAGGAAACACCATATATTTT
CDR3 protein: CATSRVARGGNTIYF
clone size: .
V gene: TRBV15
J gene: TRBJ1-3
D gene: .

CDR3 DNA: TGTGCCAGCAGCGACTACTCCAGGGGGCACTATGGCTACACCTTC
CDR3 protein: CASSDYSRGHYGYTF
clone size: .
V gene: TRBV5-4
J gene: TRBJ1-2
D gene: TRBD1

CDR3 DNA: TGTGCCAGCAGTCCCGGGCGGAACTATGGCTACACCTTC
CDR3 protein: CASSPGRNYGYTF
clone size: .
V gene: TRBV27
J gene: TRBJ1-2
D gene: .

CDR3 DNA: TGCAGCGTTGGCGGGACGGGCACCTGGGGTGAGCAGTTCTTC
CDR3 protein: CSVGGTGTWGEQFF
clone size: few
V gene: TRBV29-1
J gene: TRBJ2-1
D gene: .

CDR3 DNA: TGTGCCAGCAGCCGACTATGGGTGGAGAACACTGAAGCTTTCTTT
CDR3 protein: CASSRLWVENTEAFF
clone size: .
V gene: TRBV5-5
J gene: TRBJ1-1
D gene: .

CDR3 DNA: TGTGCCAGCAGTTTGGAAGTTTTGGGGGGCACTAGCACAGATACGCAGTATTTT
CDR3 protein: CASSLEVLGGTSTDTQYF
clone size: medium-sized
V gene: TRBV28
J gene: TRBJ2-3
D gene: .

CDR3 DNA: TGTGCCAGCAGTCCCATCAACGGGGCCTACGAGCAGTACTTC
CDR3 protein: CASSPINGAYEQYF
clone size: .
V gene: TRBV27
J gene: TRBJ2-7
D gene: .

CDR3 DNA: TGTGCCAGTAGTATCCCCTTCCGGAAGCTGTACTTC
CDR3 protein: CASSIPFRKLYF
clone size: .
V gene: TRBV19
J gene: TRBJ2-5
D gene: .

CDR3 DNA: TGTGCCAGCAGCTTAGGTCACGGGAACACTGAAGCTTTCTTT
CDR3 protein: CASSLGHGNTEAFF
clone size: .
V gene: TRBV7-8
J gene: TRBJ1-1
D gene: .

CDR3 DNA: TGTGCCAGCAGTTTATTGGGTGGGCCGGTGGATACGCAGTATTTT
CDR3 protein: CASSLLGGPVDTQYF
clone size: .
V gene: TRBV28
J gene: TRBJ2-3
D gene: .

CDR3 DNA: TGTGCTAGCAGCCAACACCGTGCAGAGACCCAGTACTTC
CDR3 protein: CASSQHRAETQYF
clone size: .
V gene: TRBV7-7
J gene: TRBJ2-5
D gene: .